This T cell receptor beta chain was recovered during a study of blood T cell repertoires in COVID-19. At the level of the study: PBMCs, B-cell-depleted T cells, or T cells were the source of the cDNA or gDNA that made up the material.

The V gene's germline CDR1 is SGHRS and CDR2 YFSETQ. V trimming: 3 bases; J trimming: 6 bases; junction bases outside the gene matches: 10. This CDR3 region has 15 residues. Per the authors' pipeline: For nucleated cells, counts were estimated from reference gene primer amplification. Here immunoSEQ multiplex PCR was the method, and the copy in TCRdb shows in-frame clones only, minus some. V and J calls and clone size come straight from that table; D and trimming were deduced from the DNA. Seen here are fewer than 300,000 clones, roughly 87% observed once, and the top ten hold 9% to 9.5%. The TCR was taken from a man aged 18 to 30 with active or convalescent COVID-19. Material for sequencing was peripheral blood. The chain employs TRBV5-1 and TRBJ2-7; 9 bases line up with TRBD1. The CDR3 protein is CASSSVGTGKGEQYF. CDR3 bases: TGCGCCAGCAGCTCGGTGGGGACAGGGAAGGGCGAGCAGTACTTC.